Each of the 27 T cell receptor beta chains below was sequenced from the same sample in a study of blood T cell repertoires in COVID-19. Repertoires were generated with immunoSEQ multiplex PCR, while TCRdb's copy carries only in-frame clones and drops some. Of roughly 60,000 clones listed, 65% to 90% are singletons. Input material: peripheral blood. These receptor sequences come from a man aged 40-50 years with acute or convalescent COVID-19.

A single count supports this clone. This chain links TRBV29-1 with TRBJ1-2; maybe TRBD1 (5 bases). The CDR3 is made up of 14 amino acids. V was shortened by 0 bases and J by 3 bases, with 11 bases between the two germline ends. CDR1 is SQVTM, CDR2 ANQGSEA, per germline. The CDR3 loop is CSVEDGWGDYGYTF. CDR3 DNA sequence: TGCAGCGTTGAAGACGGGTGGGGGGACTATGGCTACACCTTC.

The chain uses TRBV5-1 and TRBJ1-1, with unresolved D. This CDR3 is built from 13 residues. Germline lookup yields CDR1 SGHRS and CDR2 YFSETQ. V lost 0 bases and J lost 1, with 4 bases in between. DNA for the CDR3: TGCGCCAGCAGCTTGGCCAGGAACACTGAAGCTTTCTTT. Amino acid sequence: CASSLARNTEAFF.

This rearrangement joins TRBV3-1 (or the pseudogene TRBV3-2) to TRBJ1-6; D may be TRBD1 (5 bases). The CDR3 has 15 residues. With 6 bases removed from V and 5 bases from J, the gap between germline ends came to 14 bases. CDR1 and CDR2 (germline): LGHDT, YNNKEL (reference sequence). CDR3 protein: CASRGGGDHNSPLHF. The CDR3 nucleotides read TGTGCCAGCAGGGGAGGAGGGGACCATAATTCACCCCTCCACTTT.

The chain links TRBV7-5 to TRBJ1-1. TRBV7-5 is flagged as a pseudogene. This CDR3 has 15 residues. The CDR3 DNA reads TGTGCCAGAAGCTTAGGCGCGGGACGGGGCGCTGAAGCTTTCTTT. Protein sequence: CARSLGAGRGAEAFF.

This chain connects TRBV11-3 to TRBJ1-1; D is possibly TRBD1 (5 bases). V gave up 6 bases and J gave up 0 bases, with 8 bases separating them. The CDR3 totals 13 residues. Per germline, CDR1 SGHNT and CDR2 YENEEA. The CDR3 coding sequence is TGTGCCAGCAGTAAGACAGTGAACACTGAAGCTTTCTTT. Encoded protein: CASSKTVNTEAFF.

This clone was observed a handful of times. J is TRBJ2-3 and V is TRBV7-9; TRBD2 agrees at 9 bases. The CDR3 extends over 17 amino acids. CDR1 and CDR2 from the germline V gene are SEHNR and FQNEAQ (reference sequence). Unmatched junction bases numbered 14, after V lost 5 bases and J lost 5 bases. This chain's CDR3 is CASSRYLASGEEDTQYF. The CDR3 coding sequence is TGTGCCAGCAGCCGATACCTGGCTAGCGGGGAGGAAGATACGCAGTATTTT.

The rearrangement links TRBV12-3 or TRBV12-4 to TRBJ2-3, with unresolved D. The ends were cut back, 6 bases at V and 3 bases at J, with 7 bases in the middle. This CDR3 has 12 amino acids. CDR3 DNA: TGTGCCAGCAGCCCCACAACAGATACGCAGTATTTT. Its protein product is CASSPTTDTQYF.

The V call is TRBV5-1, the J call TRBJ1-2, with D hard to call. V lost 5 bases and J 2 bases, leaving 7 bases between the germline ends. Germline V gene sequence: CDR1 SGHRS, CDR2 YFSETQ. CDR3 length: 12 residues. CDR3 sequence (DNA): TGCGCCAGCAGTGCAGGAAACTATGGCTACACCTTC. This gives the protein CASSAGNYGYTF.

The sample holds a few counts of this clone. The chain is built from TRBV3-1 (or the pseudogene TRBV3-2) and TRBJ1-1; no definite D call. The germline V gene has CDR1 LGHDT and CDR2 YNNKEL (reference sequence). The CDR3 is made up of 14 amino acids. Trimming cost V 2 bases and J 7 bases, with 14 bases left between them. In DNA form, the CDR3 reads TGTGCCAGCAGCCAACTATCAGGCATTGGTGAAGCTTTCTTT. Its translation is CASSQLSGIGEAFF.

This chain joins TRBV7-3 and TRBJ1-6; D remains ambiguous. From germline, CDR1 is SGHTA and CDR2 FQGTGA. The length of the CDR3 is 15 residues. V shed 1 base and J shed 7 bases, with 11 bases lying between them. The CDR3 DNA sequence: TGTGCCAGCAGCTTAAACGGGTTCGGAAATTCACCCCTCCACTTT. Its protein product is CASSLNGFGNSPLHF.

The CDR3 sequence: CASGVREGPSYGYTF. The CDR3 region has the DNA TGCGCCAGCGGGGTTCGGGAGGGGCCCTCCTATGGCTACACCTTC. V gene TRBV4-1 combines with J gene TRBJ1-2; D might be TRBD1 (5 bases). Trimming took off 8 bases at V and 4 bases at J, with 20 bases between the two ends. Germline CDR1 reads MGHRA; CDR2 reads YSYEKL. The CDR3 loop spans 15 amino acids.

This clone was recorded once. This sequence joins TRBV5-6 and TRBJ2-3, with 9 bases identical to TRBD2. CDR3 size: 17 residues. J was trimmed by 1 base and V by 4 bases; bases with no gene match: 10. The germline CDR1 and CDR2 sequences are SGHDT and YYEEEE. CDR3 in amino acids: CASSLWALAGRTDTQYF. CDR3 DNA sequence: TGTGCCAGCAGCCTTTGGGCCCTAGCGGGGCGCACAGATACGCAGTATTTT. The entire variable domain, with the rest obtained from reference TRBV5-6 and TRBJ2-3, is as follows: DAGVTQSPTHLIKTRGQQVTLRCSPKSGHDTVSWYQQALGQGPQFIFQYYEEEERQRGNFPDRFSGHQFPNYSSELNVNALLLGDSALYLCASSLWALAGRTDTQYFGPGTRLTVL.

The chain couples TRBV5-4 to TRBJ1-5; 8 bases are a match to TRBD1. Looked up from germline, CDR1 is SGHNT and CDR2 is YYREEE (reference sequence). V lost 1 base to trimming and J lost 2 bases; unmatched junction nucleotides: 2. This CDR3 is built from 15 residues. The CDR3 reads CASSLQGAGNQPQHF. The CDR3 bases are TGTGCCAGCAGCTTGCAGGGGGCTGGCAATCAGCCCCAGCATTTT.

This chain uses TRBV19 with TRBJ1-2; D perhaps matches TRBD1 (5 bases). Germline CDR1 and CDR2: LNHDA and SQIVND (reference sequence). V lost 4 bases and J 2 bases, leaving 14 bases between the germline ends. CDR3 length: 15 residues. CDR3 sequence reads: CASSRTQGGNYGYTF. CDR3 nucleotide sequence: TGTGCCAGTAGTAGGACTCAGGGAGGGAACTATGGCTACACCTTC.

V and J are TRBV7-9 and TRBJ1-2; TRBD1 aligns across 8 bases. The CDR3 contains 14 residues. The V gene end was trimmed by 11 bases and the J gene end by 8 bases; junction bases not matched to a gene: 16. Per germline, CDR1 SEHNR and CDR2 FQNEAQ (reference sequence). Here the CDR3 reads CAGDRAGGFGGYTF. The CDR3 DNA follows: TGTGCCGGGGACCGCGCAGGGGGCTTCGGAGGCTACACCTTC.

This rearrangement joins TRBV7-2 to TRBJ2-2; D remains unclear. Germline values: CDR1 SGHTA, CDR2 FQGNSA. The CDR3 covers 11 residues. V was shortened by 7 bases and J by 3 bases, with 3 bases between the two germline ends. The CDR3 DNA reads as TGTGCCAGCACCTACACCGGGGAGCTGTTTTTT. Its translation: CASTYTGELFF. The entire variable domain, with the rest obtained from reference TRBV7-2 and TRBJ2-2, is as follows: GAGVSQSPSNKVTEKGKDVELRCDPISGHTALYWYRQSLGQGLEFLIYFQGNSAPDKSGLPSDRFSAERTGGSVSTLTIQRTQQEDSAVYLCASTYTGELFFGEGSRLTVL.

The V gene is TRBV5-5, the J gene TRBJ1-2; D is undetermined. CDR1 SGHKS and CDR2 YYEKEE come from the germline V gene (reference sequence). This CDR3 is built from 13 residues. V was cut by 5 bases and J by 0 bases, with 8 bases left in between. DNA for the CDR3: TGTGCCAGCAGTCCGGGGACTAACTATGGCTACACCTTC. It translates to CASSPGTNYGYTF.

The chain joins TRBV5-1 to TRBJ2-1, with 11 bases matching TRBD2. CDR3 size: 16 residues. Unmatched junction bases numbered 6, after V lost 2 bases and J lost 5 bases. Germline loops: CDR1 SGHRS, CDR2 YFSETQ. CDR3 in DNA: TGCGCCAGCAGCTTACAACTAGCGGGGGCCAACAATGAGCAGTTCTTC. Amino acid sequence: CASSLQLAGANNEQFF.

Only one count was recorded for this clone. The chain uses TRBV13 and TRBJ2-7; TRBD1 matches 8 bases. Germline CDR1 PRHDT, CDR2 FYEKMQ (reference sequence). The CDR3 has 16 amino acids. J was trimmed by 3 bases and V by 4 bases; bases with no gene match: 11. CDR3 region: CASSSQRTGYGYEQYF. CDR3 sequence (DNA): TGTGCCAGCAGCTCACAAAGGACAGGGTACGGCTACGAGCAGTACTTC.

The J gene is TRBJ2-3, the V gene TRBV5-1; TRBD1 matches 8 bases. The CDR3 covers 13 residues. The V gene's germline CDR1 is SGHRS and CDR2 YFSETQ. With 2 bases clipped from V and 6 bases from J, the junction kept 2 bases outside the gene matches. Here the CDR3 reads CASSFQGADTQYF. The CDR3, as DNA: TGCGCCAGCAGCTTTCAGGGGGCGGATACGCAGTATTTT.

This clone turned up a few times. The chain links TRBV5-6 to TRBJ2-4; 10 bases match TRBD1. The length of the CDR3 is 16 residues. The junction had 6 bases not matched to a gene; V was cut back by 6 bases and J by 0 bases. Looked up from germline, CDR1 is SGHDT and CDR2 is YYEEEE. The CDR3 nucleotides are TGTGCCAGCAACTCGGGACAGGGGTTAGCCAAAAACATTCAGTACTTC. Amino acid sequence: CASNSGQGLAKNIQYF.

The chain joins TRBV7-6 to TRBJ2-7, with 9 bases lining up with TRBD1. CDR1 SGHVS and CDR2 FNYEAQ come from the germline V gene. Trimming at V came to 3 bases and at J to 5 bases, leaving 8 bases not matched to a gene. The length of the CDR3 is 15 residues. The CDR3, as DNA: TGTGCCAGCAGCTTCCCCCCGGGACAGGGTCACGAGCAGTACTTC. It yields the protein CASSFPPGQGHEQYF.

This sequence joins TRBV4-1 and TRBJ1-3; D call uncertain. CDR1 and CDR2 (germline): MGHRA, YSYEKL. The CDR3 runs 18 residues. The ends were cut back, 4 bases at V and 0 bases at J, with 19 bases in the middle. CDR3 in DNA: TGCGCCAGCAGCCGCGACTCGGCGGGAAGTCTCTCTGGAAACACCATATATTTT. It codes for CASSRDSAGSLSGNTIYF.

V and J are TRBV3-1 (or the pseudogene TRBV3-2) and TRBJ2-3; 7 positions match TRBD2. Trimming removed 1 base from V and 0 bases from J; junction bases left unmatched: 1. CDR1 is LGHDT and CDR2 is YNNKEL in the germline V gene (reference sequence). This CDR3 comprises 15 residues. The CDR3, as DNA: TGTGCCAGCAGCCAAGGGGGGGGGAGCACAGATACGCAGTATTTT. Protein: CASSQGGGSTDTQYF.

This clone was found once. The chain employs TRBV19 and TRBJ1-1; the D gene is possibly TRBD1 (6 bases). Per the germline V gene, CDR1 is LNHDA and CDR2 is SQIVND (reference sequence). This CDR3 has 15 amino acids. V gave up 6 bases and J gave up 7 bases, with 21 bases separating them. CDR3 residues: CASRPNRAPAVEAFF. CDR3 in DNA: TGTGCCAGTAGGCCCAACAGGGCCCCTGCCGTTGAAGCTTTCTTT.

This chain uses TRBV5-6 with TRBJ1-2, with D maybe TRBD1 (5 bases). Germline V gives CDR1 SGHDT, CDR2 YYEEEE. With 3 bases removed from V and 4 bases from J, the gap between germline ends came to 16 bases. The CDR3 consists of 15 residues. Here the CDR3 DNA reads TGTGCCAGCAGCTGGGGCGGGGTCGGTAGCTATGGCTACACCTTC. Amino acids: CASSWGGVGSYGYTF.

This clone was seen more than once but under ten times. This sequence joins TRBV7-8 and TRBJ2-5, with 7 bases identical to TRBD2. Germline V lookup: CDR1 SGHVS, CDR2 FQNEAQ. V was clipped by 11 bases and J by 0 bases; unmatched bases: 6. This CDR3 is 13 amino acids long. This CDR3 reads CALLGGYQETQYF. CDR3 DNA: TGTGCCCTTTTGGGGGGGTACCAAGAGACCCAGTACTTC. The complete variable domain, with remaining parts taken from reference TRBV7-8 and TRBJ2-5, reads GAGVSQSPRYKVAKRGQDVALRCDPISGHVSLFWYQQALGQGPEFLTYFQNEAQLDKSGLPSDRFFAERPEGSVSTLKIQRTQQEDSAVYLCALLGGYQETQYFGPGTRLLVL.